The clone carrying this T cell receptor (beta chain) was seen at least ten times. The target antigen is unknown. The source of the sample is a study of Graves' ophthalmopathy and Graves' hyperthyroidism. The overall study: Ahead of any treatment, peripheral blood was obtained at the initial diagnosis. Points from the study as a whole: The authors also found most expanded thyroid clonotypes above 0.001 frequency in blood.

Ineligible for inclusion were patients with other autoimmune diseases, uncontrolled infections, pregnancy or lactation. Out of 9 to 10 ml of fresh peripheral blood, PBMCs were obtained. The authors amplified TCR beta CDR3 regions, and they did so from RNA transcripts for repertoire sequencing. The first-round RT-PCR employed HTBI primers together with the Qiagen OneStep RT-PCR kit. A multiplex PCR was then performed as the second round. A single record per CDR3 protein comes from TCRdb applying MiXCR to the multiplex PCR reads. The sample comprises about 370,000 distinct CDR3 sequences, about 15% of which are singletons, and 2.4% rests with the top ten. This CDR3 is 13 amino acids long. V shed 7 bases and J shed 4 bases, with 14 bases lying between them. Germline V gene data show CDR1 as SGHRS and CDR2 as YFSETQ.

The sample consisted of peripheral blood. V usage is TRBV5-1 and J usage is TRBJ1-1, with a possible D match to TRBD1 (5 bases). This TCR came from an adult woman with stable Graves' hyperthyroidism. The CDR3 region is CASGRDATTEAFF. The CDR3 nucleotides are TGCGCCAGCGGCAGGGATGCAACCACTGAAGCTTTCTTT.